Listed below are T cell receptor beta chains from one sample, sequenced in a study of blood T cell repertoires in COVID-19. TCRdb's table, derived via immunoSEQ multiplex PCR, lists solely in-frame clones and lacks some. The sample lists about 270,000 clones, 65% to 90% occurring once. Source material: PBMCs or T cells enriched from blood (not recorded which). The receptors come from a young man who had recovered from COVID-19. Each CDR3 is given with its conserved first and last residue. A D gene is named only where the DNA matches it firmly. Size is omitted from some rows. Given values are once, few, many or a class for expanded clones.

V	J	size	length	D	DNA	CDR3
TRBV7-2	TRBJ1-2	NA	14	NA	TGTGCCAGCAGTCTGTTCCAAGGGGGTACTGGCTACACCTTC	CASSLFQGGTGYTF
TRBV2	TRBJ1-5	NA	13	NA	TGTGCCAGCAGTACAAACAGGGCACAGCCCCAGCATTTT	CASSTNRAQPQHF
TRBV5-1	TRBJ1-1	NA	16	NA	TGCGCCAGCAGCTTCAATATCGAGGGAACGAACACTGAAGCTTTCTTT	CASSFNIEGTNTEAFF
TRBV11-2	TRBJ1-4	NA	17	TRBD1	TGTGCCAGCAGCCCCGTCCTGGGGACAGGGGGCGTCGGGAAACTGTTTTTT	CASSPVLGTGGVGKLFF
TRBV25-1	TRBJ2-7	NA	15	NA	TGTGCCAGCAGTGGGGAAGGGGCAGGGTCCTACGAGCAGTACTTC	CASSGEGAGSYEQYF
TRBV6-5	TRBJ1-5	once	15	NA	TGTGCCAGCAGTCCTAGACAGGCCGCCAATCAGCCCCAGCATTTT	CASSPRQAANQPQHF
TRBV7-8	TRBJ1-1	NA	12	TRBD1	TGTGCCAGCAGCTTAATGGACAGGGAAGCTTTCTTT	CASSLMDREAFF
TRBV5-1	TRBJ2-7	NA	13	TRBD1	TGCGCCAGCAGCACACAGGGGGACGACGAGCAGTACTTC	CASSTQGDDEQYF
TRBV15	TRBJ2-3	NA	13	TRBD2	TGTGCCACCGAAGCGGGAAGCACAGATACGCAGTATTTT	CATEAGSTDTQYF
TRBV5-1	TRBJ1-1	NA	12	TRBD1	TGCGCCAGCAGCTTTGGGACAGCTGAAGCTTTCTTT	CASSFGTAEAFF
TRBV2	TRBJ1-2	NA	14	NA	TGTGCCAGCAGTGAGGAGGGAATTGCCTATGGCTACACCTTC	CASSEEGIAYGYTF
TRBV15	TRBJ1-4	NA	15	NA	TGTGCCACCAGCAGAGATCGGGAGGGGAGTGAAAAACTGTTTTTT	CATSRDREGSEKLFF
TRBV7-8	TRBJ2-1	few	17	TRBD2	TGTGCCAGCAGCTCGAAGAGCGGGAGTGTTGCCTACAATGAGCAGTTCTTC	CASSSKSGSVAYNEQFF
TRBV4-1	TRBJ1-4	NA	15	NA	TGCGCCAGCAGCCAAGATTCTGTAGTTAATGAAAAACTGTTTTTT	CASSQDSVVNEKLFF
TRBV5-8	TRBJ2-1	NA	12	NA	TGTGCCAGCAGCTTGGTTTCCGGTGAGCAGTTCTTC	CASSLVSGEQFF
TRBV24-1	TRBJ1-5	NA	16	TRBD1	TGTGCCACCAGTGATGCCAGGGGGGCAAGCGATCAGCCCCAGCATTTT	CATSDARGASDQPQHF
TRBV19	TRBJ1-5	NA	15	NA	TGTGCCAGTAGTATAGTTGCAGGGTCCGATCAGCCCCAGCATTTT	CASSIVAGSDQPQHF
TRBV28	TRBJ2-1	NA	10	NA	TGTGCCAGCAGTACTTTTGAGCAGTTCTTC	CASSTFEQFF
TRBV10-3	TRBJ2-7	once	14	TRBD2	TGTGCCATCAGGCGGTTTAGCGGGGGGGACGAGCAGTACTTC	CAIRRFSGGDEQYF
TRBV27	TRBJ1-2	NA	15	TRBD1	TGTGCCAGCAGTTTTCTGACAGGGGGCAACTATGGCTACACCTTC	CASSFLTGGNYGYTF
TRBV28	TRBJ1-5	NA	15	NA	TGTGCCAGCAGTTTCCCGGGGGTTGACAATCAGCCCCAGCATTTT	CASSFPGVDNQPQHF
TRBV5-1	TRBJ2-1	NA	13	NA	TGCGCCAGCAGGGGGAGGTTAGAGAATGAGCAGTTCTTC	CASRGRLENEQFF
TRBV18	TRBJ2-5	NA	11	NA	TGTGCCAGCTCGTTACAAGAGACCCAGTACTTC	CASSLQETQYF
TRBV7-2	TRBJ2-1	NA	14	NA	TGTGCCAGCAGCTTAGACAGCTCCTACAATGAGCAGTTCTTC	CASSLDSSYNEQFF